This T cell receptor beta chain was captured by sequencing in a study of blood T cells in healthy people across ages. Study observations and caveats: Higher diversity and more naive CD4+ cells were features of long-lived donors, compared to aged donors.

The use of a sample-barcoded 5' primer and a J-beta primer mix characterized a second PCR of about 6 to 12 cycles. TCRdb recomputed calls from the 5' RACE reads with MiXCR, one row per CDR3 protein. This sample has hundreds of thousands of distinct CDR3 sequences, with more than 20% found just once. CDR3 length: 14 residues. The V and J ends lost 4 bases and 7 bases, in that order; junction bases with no gene match: 7. Per germline, CDR1 SQVTM and CDR2 ANQGSEA. Remarks on this clonotype: Its antigen is as yet unknown.

This same sample was also part of a study on T cells of mothers and their children. According to that study: Three healthy Caucasian mothers, along with their six children, served as the donors. Evidence of persistent microchimeric T cell clones was absent.

The clonotype comes from a boy between 10 and 17 years old in good health. Input material: blood. The V gene is TRBV29-1, the J gene TRBJ1-4; TRBD1 matches 9 bases. CDR3 sequence reads: CSVVSGQGGEKLFF. The CDR3 DNA is TGCAGCGTTGTGTCGGGACAGGGAGGTGAAAAACTGTTTTTT.